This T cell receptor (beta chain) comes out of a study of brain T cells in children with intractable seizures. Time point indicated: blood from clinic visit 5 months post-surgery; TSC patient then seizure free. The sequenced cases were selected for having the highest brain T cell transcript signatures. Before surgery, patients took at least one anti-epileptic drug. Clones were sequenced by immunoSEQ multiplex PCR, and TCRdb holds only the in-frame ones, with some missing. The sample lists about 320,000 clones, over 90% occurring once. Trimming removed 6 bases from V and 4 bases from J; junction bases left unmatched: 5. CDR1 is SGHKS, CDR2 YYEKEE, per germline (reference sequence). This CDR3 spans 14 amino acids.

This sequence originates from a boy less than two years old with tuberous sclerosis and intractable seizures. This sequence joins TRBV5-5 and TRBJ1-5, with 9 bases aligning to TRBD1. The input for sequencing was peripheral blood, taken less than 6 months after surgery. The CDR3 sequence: CASTRTGENQPQHF. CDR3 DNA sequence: TGTGCCAGCACCCGGACAGGGGAGAATCAGCCCCAGCATTTT. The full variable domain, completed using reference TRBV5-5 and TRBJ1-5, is DAGVTQSPTHLIKTRGQQVTLRCSPISGHKSVSWYQQVLGQGPQFIFQYYEKEERGRGNFPDRFSARQFPNYSSELNVNALLLGDSALYLCASTRTGENQPQHFGDGTRLSIL.